The clone carrying this TCR beta chain has only a few counts. This sample was included in a study of spatial heterogeneity in lung cancer. TCRdb used MiXCR to reprocess the 5' RACE reads, holding one entry per CDR3 protein. The table includes some 110,000 distinct CDR3 sequences, more than 9% detected once. Specified time point: blood at routine non-recurrence follow-up after resection. The study sequenced unsorted whole RNA from tumor, nontumor lung or frozen PBMC. The source material was PBMCs, sampled at follow-up. This sequence originates from a male donor with early-stage non-small cell lung cancer.

CDR3 sequence (DNA): TGTGCCAGCGGACATACGACAGGGGTCTCCGGGGAGCTGTTTTTT. Amino acid sequence: CASGHTTGVSGELFF. The rearrangement uses TRBV12-3 or TRBV12-4 and TRBJ2-2, with 8 nucleotides matching TRBD1. The V and J ends lost 8 bases and 6 bases, in that order; junction bases with no gene match: 11. The length of the CDR3 is 15 residues.